This T cell receptor (beta chain) was sequenced during a study of T cell repertoires in aging, cancer and after chemotherapy. Across the whole study: Paired samples before and after chemotherapy came from glioblastoma patients receiving temozolomide-based therapy.

By sample share, this clonotype is medium-sized (0.01 to 0.1%). No antigen is known for it. The study, taken as a whole, reports: Untreated cancer patients had significantly lower blood TCR diversity than age-matched healthy donors.

TCR beta rearrangements were amplified from peripheral blood genomic DNA. Multiplex touch-down PCR with TRB-A/B primers amplified rearranged V-D-J TRB sequences. From the multiplex PCR reads, TCRdb called clonotypes with MiXCR, one entry per CDR3 protein. The sample yields approximately 2,900 distinct CDR3 sequences, 28% seen once. Per the germline V gene, CDR1 is SGHAT and CDR2 is FQDESV (reference sequence). V lost 3 bases and J 1 base, leaving 7 bases between the germline ends. The CDR3 contains 14 residues. Sequencing was done on a sample of blood. This rearrangement joins TRBV11-1 to TRBJ2-1; D gene unclear. The sequence came from a human donor with a solid tumor. The CDR3 DNA is TGTGCCAGCAGCTTCTGGTCGTCCTACAATGAGCAGTTCTTC. This sequence encodes CASSFWSSYNEQFF.